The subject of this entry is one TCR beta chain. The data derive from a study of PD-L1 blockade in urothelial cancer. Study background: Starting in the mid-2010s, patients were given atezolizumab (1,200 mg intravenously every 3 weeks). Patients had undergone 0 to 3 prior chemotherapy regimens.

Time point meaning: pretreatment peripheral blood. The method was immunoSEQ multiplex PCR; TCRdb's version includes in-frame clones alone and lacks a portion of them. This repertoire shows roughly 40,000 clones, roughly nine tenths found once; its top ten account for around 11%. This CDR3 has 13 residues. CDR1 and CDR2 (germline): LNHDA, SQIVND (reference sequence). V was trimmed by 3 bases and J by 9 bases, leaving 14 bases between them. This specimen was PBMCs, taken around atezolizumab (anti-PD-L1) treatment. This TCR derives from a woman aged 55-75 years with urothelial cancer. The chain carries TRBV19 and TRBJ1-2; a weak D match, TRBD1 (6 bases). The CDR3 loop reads CASSIRSGDSYTF. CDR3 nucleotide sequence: TGTGCCAGTAGTATTCGGTCAGGGGATAGCTACACCTTC.